This TCR beta chain emerged from a study of T cell responses to AZD1222 COVID-19 vaccine. Study-level findings and limits: The study sampled repertoires only after the peak T cell response.

Data came from immunoSEQ multiplex PCR; TCRdb stores just in-frame clones and leaves some out. The data show 120,000 or so clones, roughly 82% seen once. The germline V gene has CDR1 MNHEY and CDR2 SVGEGT. CDR3 length: 16 amino acids. The ends were cut back, 5 bases at V and 1 base at J, with 17 bases in the middle. Of note for this clone: No antigen is known for it.

The chain carries TRBV6-2 or TRBV6-3 and TRBJ1-1, with a tentative D call TRBD1 (5 bases). The clonotype was recovered from an adult who received the AZD1222 COVID-19 vaccine. The starting material was peripheral blood, obtained 28 days after the second AZD1222 dose. The CDR3 DNA reads TGTGCCAGCAGTGCCCCCAGGGACGCGAGGAACACTGAAGCTTTCTTT. Its protein product is CASSAPRDARNTEAFF.